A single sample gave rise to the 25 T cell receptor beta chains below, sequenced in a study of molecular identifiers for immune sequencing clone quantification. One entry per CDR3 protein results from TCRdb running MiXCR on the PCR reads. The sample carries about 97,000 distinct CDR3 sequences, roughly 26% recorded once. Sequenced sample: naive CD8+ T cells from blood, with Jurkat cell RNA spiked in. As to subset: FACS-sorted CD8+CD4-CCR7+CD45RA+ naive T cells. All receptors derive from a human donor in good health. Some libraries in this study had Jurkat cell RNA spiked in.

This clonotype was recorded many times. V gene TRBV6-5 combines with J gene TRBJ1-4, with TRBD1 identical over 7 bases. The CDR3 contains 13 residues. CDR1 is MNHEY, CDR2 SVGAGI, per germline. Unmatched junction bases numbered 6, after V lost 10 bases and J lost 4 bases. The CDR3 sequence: CATTDRLNEKLFF. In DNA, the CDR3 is TGTGCCACCACGGACAGGCTTAATGAAAAACTGTTTTTT.

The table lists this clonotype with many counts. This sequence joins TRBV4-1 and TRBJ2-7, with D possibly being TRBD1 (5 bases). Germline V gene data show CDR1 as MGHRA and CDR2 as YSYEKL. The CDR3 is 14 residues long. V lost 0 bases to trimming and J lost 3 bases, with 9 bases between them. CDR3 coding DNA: TGCGCCAGCAGCCAAGAACCCGACAGCTACGAGCAGTACTTC. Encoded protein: CASSQEPDSYEQYF.

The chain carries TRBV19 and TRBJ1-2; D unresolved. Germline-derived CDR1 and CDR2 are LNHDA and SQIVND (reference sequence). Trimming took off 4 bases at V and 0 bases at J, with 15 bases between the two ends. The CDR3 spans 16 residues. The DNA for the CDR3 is TGTGCCAGTAGTAGGTATAAGGAGGACCCTAACTATGGCTACACCTTC. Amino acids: CASSRYKEDPNYGYTF.

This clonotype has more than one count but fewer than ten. The CDR3 sequence: CASSAAGVSNEKLFF. CDR3 nucleotides: TGTGCCAGCAGTGCGGCAGGGGTATCCAACGAAAAACTGTTTTTT. The chain links TRBV9 to TRBJ1-4, with a possible D match to TRBD1 (6 bases). This CDR3 has 15 residues. In germline, CDR1 is SGDLS, CDR2 YYNGEE. Deletions cut 5 bases from V and 8 bases from J, with 19 bases between.

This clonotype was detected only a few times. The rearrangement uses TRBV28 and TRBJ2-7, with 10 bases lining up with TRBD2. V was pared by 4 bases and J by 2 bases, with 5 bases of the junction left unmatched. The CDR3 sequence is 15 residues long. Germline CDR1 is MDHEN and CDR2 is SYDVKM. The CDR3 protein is CASSYSGRGAYEQYF. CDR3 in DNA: TGTGCCAGCAGTTACAGCGGGAGGGGGGCCTACGAGCAGTACTTC.

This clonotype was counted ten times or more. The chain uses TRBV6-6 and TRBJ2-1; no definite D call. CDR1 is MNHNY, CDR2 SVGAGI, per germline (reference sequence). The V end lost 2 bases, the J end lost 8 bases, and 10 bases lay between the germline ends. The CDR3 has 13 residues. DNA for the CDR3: TGTGCCAGCAGTTACGAAGAGACGGATGAGCAGTTCTTC. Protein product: CASSYEETDEQFF.

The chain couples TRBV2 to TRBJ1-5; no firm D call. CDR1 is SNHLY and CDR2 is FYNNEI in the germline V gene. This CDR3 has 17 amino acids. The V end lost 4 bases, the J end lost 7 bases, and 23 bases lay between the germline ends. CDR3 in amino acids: CASSANNRYGDGQPQHF. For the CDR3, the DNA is TGTGCCAGCAGTGCCAATAACCGTTACGGGGATGGCCAGCCCCAGCATTTT.

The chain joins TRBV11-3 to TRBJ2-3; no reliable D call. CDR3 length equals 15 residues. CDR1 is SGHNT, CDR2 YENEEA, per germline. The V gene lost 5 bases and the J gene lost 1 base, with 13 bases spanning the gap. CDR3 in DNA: TGTGCCAGCAGCCTAACGGGCGTTCGCACAGATACGCAGTATTTT. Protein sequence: CASSLTGVRTDTQYF.

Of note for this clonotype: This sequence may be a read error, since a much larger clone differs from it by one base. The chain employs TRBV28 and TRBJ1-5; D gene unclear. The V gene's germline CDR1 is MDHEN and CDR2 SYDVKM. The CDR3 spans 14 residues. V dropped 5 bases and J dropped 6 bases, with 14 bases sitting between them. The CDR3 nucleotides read TGTGCCAGCAGTCCCGTACGCTTGGGTCAGCCCCAGCATTTT. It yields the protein CASSPVRLGQPQHF.

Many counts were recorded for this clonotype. The CDR3 loop is CAIRDLHGQYF. As DNA, the CDR3 is TGTGCCATCCGGGACCTCCATGGGCAGTACTTC. V and J are TRBV2 and TRBJ2-7; D could derive from TRBD1 or TRBD2 (5 bases each). Trimming pared 10 bases from V and 9 bases from J, leaving 16 bases between. Germline CDR1 and CDR2: SNHLY and FYNNEI. The CDR3 is 11 residues long.

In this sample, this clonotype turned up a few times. Here the CDR3 reads CASAKLAIQETQYF. The CDR3 DNA is TGTGCCAGCGCAAAACTAGCGATCCAAGAGACCCAGTACTTC. The gene calls are TRBV7-6 and TRBJ2-5; 7 bases fit TRBD2. The germline CDR1 and CDR2 sequences are SGHVS and FNYEAQ. This CDR3 is built from 14 residues. Germline trimming cut 8 bases from V and 1 base from J; bases unmatched to any gene: 7.

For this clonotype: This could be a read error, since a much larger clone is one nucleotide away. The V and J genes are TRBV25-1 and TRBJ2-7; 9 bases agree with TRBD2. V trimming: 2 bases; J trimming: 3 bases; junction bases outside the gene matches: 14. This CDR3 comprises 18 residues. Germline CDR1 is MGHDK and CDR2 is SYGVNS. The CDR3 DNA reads TGTGCCAGCAGTGAAGGGTTAGCGGGGGCCACAGGCTTCTACGAGCAGTACTTC. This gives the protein CASSEGLAGATGFYEQYF.

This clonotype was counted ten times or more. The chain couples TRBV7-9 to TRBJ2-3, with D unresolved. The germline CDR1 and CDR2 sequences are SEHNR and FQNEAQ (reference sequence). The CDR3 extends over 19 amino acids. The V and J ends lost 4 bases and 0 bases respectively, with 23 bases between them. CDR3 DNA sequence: TGTGCCAGCAGCTCGGCCGGTGGCTCTCCCCCCCTTAGCACAGATACGCAGTATTTT. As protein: CASSSAGGSPPLSTDTQYF. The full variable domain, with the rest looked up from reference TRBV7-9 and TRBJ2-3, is DTGVSQNPRHKITKRGQNVTFRCDPISEHNRLYWYRQTLGQGPEFLTYFQNEAQLEKSRLLSDRFSAERPKGSFSTLEIQRTEQGDSAMYLCASSSAGGSPPLSTDTQYFGPGTRLTVL.

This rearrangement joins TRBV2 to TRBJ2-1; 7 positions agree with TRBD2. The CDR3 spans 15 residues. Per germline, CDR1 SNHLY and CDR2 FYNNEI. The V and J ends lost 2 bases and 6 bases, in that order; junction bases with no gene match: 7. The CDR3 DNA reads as TGTGCCAGCAGTGAATGGGCGGGGGTCTTCAATGAGCAGTTCTTC. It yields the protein CASSEWAGVFNEQFF.

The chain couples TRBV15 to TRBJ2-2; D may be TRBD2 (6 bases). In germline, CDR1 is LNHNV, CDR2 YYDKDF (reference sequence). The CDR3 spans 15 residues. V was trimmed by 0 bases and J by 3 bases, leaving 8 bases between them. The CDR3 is CATSRERGDTGELFF. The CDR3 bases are TGTGCCACCAGCAGAGAGCGGGGTGACACCGGGGAGCTGTTTTTT.

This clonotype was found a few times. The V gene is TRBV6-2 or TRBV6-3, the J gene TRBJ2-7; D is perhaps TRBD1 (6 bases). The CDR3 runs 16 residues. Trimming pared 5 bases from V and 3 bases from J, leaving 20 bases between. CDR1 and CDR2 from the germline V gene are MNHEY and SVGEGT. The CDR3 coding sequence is TGTGCCAGCAGTCGACCCCCTCCGGACAGCCACTACGAGCAGTACTTC. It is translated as CASSRPPPDSHYEQYF.

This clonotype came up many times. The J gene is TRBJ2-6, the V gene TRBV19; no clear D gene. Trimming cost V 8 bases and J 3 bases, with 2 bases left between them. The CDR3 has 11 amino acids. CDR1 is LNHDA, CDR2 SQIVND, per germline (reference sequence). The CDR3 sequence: CASCGANVLTF. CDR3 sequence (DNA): TGTGCCAGTTGTGGGGCCAACGTCCTGACTTTC.

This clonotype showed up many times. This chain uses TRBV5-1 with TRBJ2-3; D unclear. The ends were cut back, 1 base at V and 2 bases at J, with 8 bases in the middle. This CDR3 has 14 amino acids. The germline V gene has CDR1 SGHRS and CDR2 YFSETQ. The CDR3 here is CASSLHDFTDTQYF. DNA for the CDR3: TGCGCCAGCAGCTTGCACGATTTCACAGATACGCAGTATTTT.

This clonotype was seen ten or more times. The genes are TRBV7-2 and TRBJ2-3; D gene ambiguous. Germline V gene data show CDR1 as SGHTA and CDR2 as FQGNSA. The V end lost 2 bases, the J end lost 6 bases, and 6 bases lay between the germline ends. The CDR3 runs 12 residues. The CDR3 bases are TGTGCCAGCAGCTTATATAGCGATACGCAGTATTTT. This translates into CASSLYSDTQYF.

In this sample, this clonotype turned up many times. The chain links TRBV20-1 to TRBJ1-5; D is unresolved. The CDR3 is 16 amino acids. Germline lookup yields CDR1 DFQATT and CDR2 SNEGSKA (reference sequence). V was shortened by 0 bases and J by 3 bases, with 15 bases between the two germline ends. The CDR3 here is CSARDIMTGYNQPQHF. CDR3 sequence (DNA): TGCAGTGCTAGAGACATAATGACGGGATACAATCAGCCCCAGCATTTT.

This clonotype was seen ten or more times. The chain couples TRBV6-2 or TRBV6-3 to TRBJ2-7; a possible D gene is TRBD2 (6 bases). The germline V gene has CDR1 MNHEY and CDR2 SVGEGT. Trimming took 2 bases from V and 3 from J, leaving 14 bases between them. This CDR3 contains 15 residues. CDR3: CASSYGVAEGYEQYF. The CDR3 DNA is TGTGCCAGCAGTTACGGAGTAGCGGAGGGCTACGAGCAGTACTTC.

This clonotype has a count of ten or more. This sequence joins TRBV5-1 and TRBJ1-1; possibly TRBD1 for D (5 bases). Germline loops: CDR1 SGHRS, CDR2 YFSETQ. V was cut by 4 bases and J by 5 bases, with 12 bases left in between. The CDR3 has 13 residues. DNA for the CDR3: TGCGCCAGCAGCACGGGACCGAGGACTGAAGCTTTCTTT. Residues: CASSTGPRTEAFF.

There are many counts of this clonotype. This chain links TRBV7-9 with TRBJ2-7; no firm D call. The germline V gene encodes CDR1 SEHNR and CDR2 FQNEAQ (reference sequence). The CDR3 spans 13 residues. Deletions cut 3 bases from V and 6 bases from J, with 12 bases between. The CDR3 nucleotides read TGTGCCAGCAGCTTTGGGCCGCGCGGCGAGCAGTACTTC. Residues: CASSFGPRGEQYF. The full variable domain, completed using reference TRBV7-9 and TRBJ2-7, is DTGVSQNPRHKITKRGQNVTFRCDPISEHNRLYWYRQTLGQGPEFLTYFQNEAQLEKSRLLSDRFSAERPKGSFSTLEIQRTEQGDSAMYLCASSFGPRGEQYFGPGTRLTVT.

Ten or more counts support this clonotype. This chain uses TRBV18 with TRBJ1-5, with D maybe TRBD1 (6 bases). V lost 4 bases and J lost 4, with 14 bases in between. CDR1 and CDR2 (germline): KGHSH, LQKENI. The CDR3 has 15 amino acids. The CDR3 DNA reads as TGTGCCAGCTCACGGGAGGGGGAGGTTAATCAGCCCCAGCATTTT. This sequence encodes CASSREGEVNQPQHF.

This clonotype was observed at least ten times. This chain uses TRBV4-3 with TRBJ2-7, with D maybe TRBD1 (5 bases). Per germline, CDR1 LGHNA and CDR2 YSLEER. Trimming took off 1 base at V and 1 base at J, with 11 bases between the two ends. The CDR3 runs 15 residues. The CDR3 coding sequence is TGCGCCAGCAGCCAAGGGTCAGGGTATTCCTACGAGCAGTACTTC. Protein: CASSQGSGYSYEQYF.